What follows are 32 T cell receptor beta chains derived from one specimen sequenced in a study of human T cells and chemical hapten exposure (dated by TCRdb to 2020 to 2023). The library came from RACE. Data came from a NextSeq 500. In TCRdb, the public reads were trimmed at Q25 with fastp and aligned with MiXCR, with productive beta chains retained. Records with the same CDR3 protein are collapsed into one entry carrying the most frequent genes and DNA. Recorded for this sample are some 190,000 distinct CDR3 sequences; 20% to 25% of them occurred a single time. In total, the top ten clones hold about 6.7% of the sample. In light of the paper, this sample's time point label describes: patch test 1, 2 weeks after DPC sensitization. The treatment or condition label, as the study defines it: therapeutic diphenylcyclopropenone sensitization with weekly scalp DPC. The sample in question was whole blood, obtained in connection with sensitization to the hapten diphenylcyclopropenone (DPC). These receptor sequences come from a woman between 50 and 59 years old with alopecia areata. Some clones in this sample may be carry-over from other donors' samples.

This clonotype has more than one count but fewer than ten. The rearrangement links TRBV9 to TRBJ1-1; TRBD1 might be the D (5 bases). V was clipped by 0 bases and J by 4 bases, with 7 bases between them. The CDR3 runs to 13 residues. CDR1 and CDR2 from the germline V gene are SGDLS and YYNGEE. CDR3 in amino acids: CASSVDGGTEAFF. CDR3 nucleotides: TGTGCCAGCAGCGTAGACGGGGGCACTGAAGCTTTCTTT.

CDR3 loop: CASSTPGQVWEQYF. CDR3 in DNA: TGTGCCAGCAGCACTCCGGGACAGGTCTGGGAGCAGTACTTC. The V call is TRBV7-9, the J call TRBJ2-7; TRBD1 matches at 8 bases. The CDR3 is 14 amino acids. Germline CDR1 and CDR2: SEHNR and FQNEAQ (reference sequence). Trimming removed 5 bases from V and 7 bases from J; junction bases left unmatched: 10.

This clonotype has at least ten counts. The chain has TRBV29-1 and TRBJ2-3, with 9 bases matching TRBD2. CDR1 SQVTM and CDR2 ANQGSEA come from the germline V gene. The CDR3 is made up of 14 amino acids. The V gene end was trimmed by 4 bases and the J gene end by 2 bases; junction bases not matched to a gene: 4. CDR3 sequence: CSVALAGNTDTQYF. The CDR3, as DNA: TGCAGCGTTGCACTAGCGGGTAACACAGATACGCAGTATTTT.

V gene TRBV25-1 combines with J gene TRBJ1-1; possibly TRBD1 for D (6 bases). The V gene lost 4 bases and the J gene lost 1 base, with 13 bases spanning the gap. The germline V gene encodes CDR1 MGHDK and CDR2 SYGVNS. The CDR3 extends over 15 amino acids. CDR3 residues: CASSAHRVSNTEAFF. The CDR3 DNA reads TGTGCCAGCAGTGCCCACAGGGTGTCGAACACTGAAGCTTTCTTT.

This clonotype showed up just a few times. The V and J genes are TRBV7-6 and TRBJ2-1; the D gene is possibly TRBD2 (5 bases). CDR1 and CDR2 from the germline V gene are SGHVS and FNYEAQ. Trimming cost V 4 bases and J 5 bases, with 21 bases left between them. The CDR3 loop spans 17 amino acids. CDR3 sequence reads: CASSSRWRRRADNEQFF. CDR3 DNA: TGTGCCAGCAGCTCACGCTGGCGACGCCGAGCGGACAATGAGCAGTTCTTC.

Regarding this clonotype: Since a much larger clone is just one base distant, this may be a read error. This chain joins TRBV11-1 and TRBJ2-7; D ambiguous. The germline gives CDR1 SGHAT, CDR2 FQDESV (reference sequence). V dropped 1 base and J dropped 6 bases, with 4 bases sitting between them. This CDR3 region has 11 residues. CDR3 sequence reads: CASSLGVEQYF. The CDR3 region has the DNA TGTGCCAGCAGCTTAGGGGTCGAGCAGTACTTC.

This CDR3 reads CATKRGQSNQPQHF. DNA of the CDR3: TGTGCCACAAAACGAGGACAGAGCAATCAGCCCCAGCATTTT. This sequence joins TRBV27 and TRBJ1-5; possibly TRBD1 for D (6 bases). This CDR3 has 14 residues. From germline, CDR1 is MNHEY and CDR2 SMNVEV (reference sequence). Deletions cut 10 bases from V and 1 base from J, with 14 bases between.

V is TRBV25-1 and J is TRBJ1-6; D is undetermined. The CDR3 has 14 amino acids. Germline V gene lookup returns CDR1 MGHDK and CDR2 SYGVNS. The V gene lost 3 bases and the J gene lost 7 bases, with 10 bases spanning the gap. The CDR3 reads CASSETLSNSPLHF. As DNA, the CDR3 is TGTGCCAGCAGTGAGACGTTGAGCAATTCACCCCTCCACTTT.

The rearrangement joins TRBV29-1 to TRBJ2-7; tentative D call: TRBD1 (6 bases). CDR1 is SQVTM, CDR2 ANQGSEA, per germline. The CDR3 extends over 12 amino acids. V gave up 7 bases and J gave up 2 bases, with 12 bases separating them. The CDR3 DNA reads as TGCAGCGCTTCGGACAGCCCCTACGAGCAGTACTTC. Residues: CSASDSPYEQYF.

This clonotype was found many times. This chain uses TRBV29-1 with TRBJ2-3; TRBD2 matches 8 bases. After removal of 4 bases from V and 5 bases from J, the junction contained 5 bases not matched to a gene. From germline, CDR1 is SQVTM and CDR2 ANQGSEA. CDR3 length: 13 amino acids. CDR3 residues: CSVAGGPGDTQYF. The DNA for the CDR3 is TGCAGCGTTGCGGGAGGGCCTGGAGATACGCAGTATTTT.

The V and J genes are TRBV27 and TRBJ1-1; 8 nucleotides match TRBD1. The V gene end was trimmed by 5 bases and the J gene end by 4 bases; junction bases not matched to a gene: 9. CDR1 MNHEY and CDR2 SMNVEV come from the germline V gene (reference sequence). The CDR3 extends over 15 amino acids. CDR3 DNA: TGTGCCAGCAGTCTCCTACAGACAGGGGCCACTGAAGCTTTCTTT. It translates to CASSLLQTGATEAFF.

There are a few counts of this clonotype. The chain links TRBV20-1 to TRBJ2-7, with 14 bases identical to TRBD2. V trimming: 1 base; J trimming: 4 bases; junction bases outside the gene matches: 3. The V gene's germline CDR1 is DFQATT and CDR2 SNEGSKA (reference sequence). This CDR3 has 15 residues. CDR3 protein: CSARGGTSGSYEQYF. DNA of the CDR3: TGCAGTGCTAGAGGTGGGACTAGCGGGAGTTACGAGCAGTACTTC.

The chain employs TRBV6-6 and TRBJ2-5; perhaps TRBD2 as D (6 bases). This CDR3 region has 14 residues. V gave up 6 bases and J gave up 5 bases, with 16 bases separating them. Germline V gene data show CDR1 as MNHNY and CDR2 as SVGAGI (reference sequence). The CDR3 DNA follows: TGTGCCAGCAGCTTCGGAGCGGGTTCGGAGACCCAGTACTTC. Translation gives CASSFGAGSETQYF.

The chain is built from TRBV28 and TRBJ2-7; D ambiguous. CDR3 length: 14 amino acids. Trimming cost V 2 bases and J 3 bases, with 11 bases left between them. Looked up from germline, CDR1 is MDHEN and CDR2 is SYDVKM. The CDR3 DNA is TGTGCCAGCAGTTTAGGTCTACCGAGCTACGAGCAGTACTTC. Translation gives CASSLGLPSYEQYF.

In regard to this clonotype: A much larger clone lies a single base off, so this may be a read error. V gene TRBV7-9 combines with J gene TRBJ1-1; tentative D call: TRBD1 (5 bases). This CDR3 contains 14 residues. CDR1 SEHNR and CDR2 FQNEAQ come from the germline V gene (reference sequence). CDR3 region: CVSEREGRAKEAFF. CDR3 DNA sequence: TGTGTCAGCGAGCGAGAGGGCAGGGCCAAGGAAGCTTTCTTT.

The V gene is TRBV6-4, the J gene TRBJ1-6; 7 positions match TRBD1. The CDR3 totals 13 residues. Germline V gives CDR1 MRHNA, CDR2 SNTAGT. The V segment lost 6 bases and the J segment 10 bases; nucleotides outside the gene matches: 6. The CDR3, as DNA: TGTGCCAGCAGCACAACAGGGGACTCACCCCTCCACTTT. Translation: CASSTTGDSPLHF.

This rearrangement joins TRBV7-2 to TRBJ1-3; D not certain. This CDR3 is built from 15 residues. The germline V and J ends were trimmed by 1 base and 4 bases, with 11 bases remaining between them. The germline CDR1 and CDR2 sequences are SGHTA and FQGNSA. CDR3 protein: CASSLVKSYGNTIYF. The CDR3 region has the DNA TGTGCCAGCAGCTTAGTTAAGTCGTACGGAAACACCATATATTTT.

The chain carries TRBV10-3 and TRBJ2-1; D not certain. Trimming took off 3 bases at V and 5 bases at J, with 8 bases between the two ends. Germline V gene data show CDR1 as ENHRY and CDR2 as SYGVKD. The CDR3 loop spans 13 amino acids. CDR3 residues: CAISDGLNNEQFF. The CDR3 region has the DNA TGTGCCATCAGTGATGGTCTGAACAATGAGCAGTTCTTC.

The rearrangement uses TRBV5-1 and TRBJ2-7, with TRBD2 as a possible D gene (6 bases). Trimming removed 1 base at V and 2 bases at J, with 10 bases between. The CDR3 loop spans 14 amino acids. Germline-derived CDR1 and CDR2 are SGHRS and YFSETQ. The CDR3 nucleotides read TGCGCCAGCAGCTTGTCTGGCGGGACCTACGAGCAGTACTTC. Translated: CASSLSGGTYEQYF. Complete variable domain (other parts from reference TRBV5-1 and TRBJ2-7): KAGVTQTPRYLIKTRGQQVTLSCSPISGHRSVSWYQQTPGQGLQFLFEYFSETQRNKGNFPGRFSGRQFSNSRSEMNVSTLELGDSALYLCASSLSGGTYEQYFGPGTRLTVT.

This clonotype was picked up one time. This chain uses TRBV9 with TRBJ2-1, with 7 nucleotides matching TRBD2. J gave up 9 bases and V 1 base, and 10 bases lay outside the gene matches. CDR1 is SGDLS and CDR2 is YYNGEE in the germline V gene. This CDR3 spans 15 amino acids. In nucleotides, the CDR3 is TGTGCCAGCAGCGTAACGGCGGGAGAGCAGGGTGAGCAGTTCTTC. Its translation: CASSVTAGEQGEQFF.

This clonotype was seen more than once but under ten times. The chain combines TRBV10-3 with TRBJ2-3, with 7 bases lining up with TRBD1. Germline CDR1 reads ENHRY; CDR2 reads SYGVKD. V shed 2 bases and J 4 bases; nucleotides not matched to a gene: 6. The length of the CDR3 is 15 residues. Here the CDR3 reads CAISETGDRADTQYF. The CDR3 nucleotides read TGTGCCATCAGTGAGACAGGGGATCGCGCAGATACGCAGTATTTT.

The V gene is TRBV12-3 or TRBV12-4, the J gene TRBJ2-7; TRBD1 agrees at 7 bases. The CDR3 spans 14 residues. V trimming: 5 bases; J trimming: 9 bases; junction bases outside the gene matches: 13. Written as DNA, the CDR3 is TGTGCCAGCAGTCCTAACAGGGGACCAAGTGGGCAGTACTTC. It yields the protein CASSPNRGPSGQYF.

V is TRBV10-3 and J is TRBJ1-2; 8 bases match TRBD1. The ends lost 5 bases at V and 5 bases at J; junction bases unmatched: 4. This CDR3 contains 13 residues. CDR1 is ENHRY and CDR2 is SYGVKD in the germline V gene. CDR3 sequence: CAISQGQGYGYTF. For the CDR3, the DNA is TGTGCCATCAGTCAAGGACAGGGTTATGGCTACACCTTC.

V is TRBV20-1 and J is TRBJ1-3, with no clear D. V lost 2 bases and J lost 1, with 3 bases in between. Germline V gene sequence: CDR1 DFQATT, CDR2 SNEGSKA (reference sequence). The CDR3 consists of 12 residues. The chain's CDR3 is CSARISGNTIYF. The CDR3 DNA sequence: TGCAGTGCTAGAATTTCTGGAAACACCATATATTTT.

CDR3 loop: CASSYVQYNEQFF. The DNA of the CDR3 is TGTGCCAGCAGTTACGTACAGTACAATGAGCAGTTCTTC. The V and J genes are TRBV6-6 and TRBJ2-1; D uncertain. V was clipped by 2 bases and J by 4 bases, with 6 bases between them. This CDR3 has 13 amino acids. Germline V CDR1 and CDR2: MNHNY, SVGAGI (reference sequence).

The CDR3 DNA follows: TGCGCCAGCACCCAGACGGGGACAGGGTTCGCCGAGACCCAGTACTTC. Translation: CASTQTGTGFAETQYF. The chain has TRBV5-1 and TRBJ2-5; the match to TRBD1 covers 9 bases. Germline V gene lookup returns CDR1 SGHRS and CDR2 YFSETQ. The CDR3 length is 16 residues. The V and J ends lost 6 bases and 5 bases, in that order; junction bases with no gene match: 14.

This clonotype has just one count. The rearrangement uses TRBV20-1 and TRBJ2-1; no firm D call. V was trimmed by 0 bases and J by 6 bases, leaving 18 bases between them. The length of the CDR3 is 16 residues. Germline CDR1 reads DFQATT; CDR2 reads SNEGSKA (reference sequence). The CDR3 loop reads CSARDVMRSTGNEQFF. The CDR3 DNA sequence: TGCAGTGCTAGAGATGTCATGAGGAGTACGGGCAATGAGCAGTTCTTC.

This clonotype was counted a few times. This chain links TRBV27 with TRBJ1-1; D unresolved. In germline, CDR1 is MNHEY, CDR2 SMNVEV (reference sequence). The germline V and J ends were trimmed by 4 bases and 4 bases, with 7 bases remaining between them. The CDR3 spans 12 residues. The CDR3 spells CASSSGRTEAFF. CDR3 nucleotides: TGTGCCAGCAGTTCGGGCCGCACTGAAGCTTTCTTT.

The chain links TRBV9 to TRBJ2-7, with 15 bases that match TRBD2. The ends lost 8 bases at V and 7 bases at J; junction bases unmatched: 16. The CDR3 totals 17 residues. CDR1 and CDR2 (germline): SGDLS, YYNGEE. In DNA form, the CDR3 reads TGTGCCAGTACCCCGGGACTAGCGGGAGGTATAGCGGGGGAGCAGTACTTC. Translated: CASTPGLAGGIAGEQYF.

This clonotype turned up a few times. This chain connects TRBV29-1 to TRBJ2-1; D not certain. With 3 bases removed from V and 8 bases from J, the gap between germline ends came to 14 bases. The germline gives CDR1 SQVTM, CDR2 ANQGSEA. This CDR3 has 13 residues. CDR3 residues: CSVDEISKDEQFF. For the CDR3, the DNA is TGCAGCGTTGATGAGATATCAAAGGATGAGCAGTTCTTC.

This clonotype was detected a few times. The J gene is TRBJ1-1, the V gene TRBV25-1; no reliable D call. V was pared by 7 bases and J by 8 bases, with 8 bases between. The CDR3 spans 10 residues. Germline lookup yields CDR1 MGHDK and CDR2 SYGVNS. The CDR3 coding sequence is TGTGCCAGCATGGATTTAGAAGCTTTCTTT. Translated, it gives CASMDLEAFF.

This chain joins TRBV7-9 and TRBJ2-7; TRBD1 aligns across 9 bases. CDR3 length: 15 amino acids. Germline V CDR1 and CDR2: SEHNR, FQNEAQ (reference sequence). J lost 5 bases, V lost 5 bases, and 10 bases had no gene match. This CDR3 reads CASSPGTGSTHEQYF. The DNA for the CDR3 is TGTGCCAGCAGCCCCGGGACAGGGTCCACCCACGAGCAGTACTTC. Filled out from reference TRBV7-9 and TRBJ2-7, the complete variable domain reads DTGVSQNPRHKITKRGQNVTFRCDPISEHNRLYWYRQTLGQGPEFLTYFQNEAQLEKSRLLSDRFSAERPKGSFSTLEIQRTEQGDSAMYLCASSPGTGSTHEQYFGPGTRLTVT.